The clone carrying this T cell receptor (beta chain) appeared many times. This entry belongs to a study of T cells in Graves' hyperthyroidism and ophthalmopathy. TCR beta CDR3 regions were amplified from RNA. In the first-round RT-PCR of the TCR CDR3, the HTBI primer set was used. TCRdb redid the calling of the multiplex PCR reads with MiXCR, one entry per CDR3 protein. This table holds 500,000 or so distinct CDR3 sequences, more than 15% found once. Trimming left V 1 base short and J 8 bases short, with 12 bases between. Germline CDR1 reads SGHTA; CDR2 reads FQGTGA. This CDR3 spans 14 amino acids. Sequencing was carried out using blood. The sequence derives from a woman younger than 30 with Graves' ophthalmopathy. This rearrangement joins TRBV7-3 to TRBJ2-1; tentatively, D is TRBD1 or TRBD2 (5 bases each). The DNA for the CDR3 is TGTGCCAGCAGCTTAATAGGGGACGCATATGAGCAGTTCTTC. Encoded protein: CASSLIGDAYEQFF.